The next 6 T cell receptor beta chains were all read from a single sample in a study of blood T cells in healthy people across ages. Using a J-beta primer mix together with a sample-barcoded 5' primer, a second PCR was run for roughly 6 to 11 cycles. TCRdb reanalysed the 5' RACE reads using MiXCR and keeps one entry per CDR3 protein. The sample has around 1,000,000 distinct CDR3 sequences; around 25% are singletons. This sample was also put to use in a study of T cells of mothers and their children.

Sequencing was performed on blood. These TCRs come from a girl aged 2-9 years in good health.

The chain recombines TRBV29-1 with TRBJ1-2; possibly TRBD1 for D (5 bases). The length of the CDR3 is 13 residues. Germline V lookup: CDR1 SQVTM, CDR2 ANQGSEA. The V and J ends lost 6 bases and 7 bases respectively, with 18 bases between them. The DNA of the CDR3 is TGCAGCGTCGGGACCTCCCTTCATGCTGGCTACACCTTC. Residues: CSVGTSLHAGYTF.

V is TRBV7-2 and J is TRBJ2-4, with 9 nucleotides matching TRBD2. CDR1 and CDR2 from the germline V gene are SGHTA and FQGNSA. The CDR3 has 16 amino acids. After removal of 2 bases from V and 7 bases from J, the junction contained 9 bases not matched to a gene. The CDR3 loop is CASSLSLAGLRNIQYF. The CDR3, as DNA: TGTGCCAGCAGCTTATCGCTAGCGGGACTCCGGAACATTCAGTACTTC.

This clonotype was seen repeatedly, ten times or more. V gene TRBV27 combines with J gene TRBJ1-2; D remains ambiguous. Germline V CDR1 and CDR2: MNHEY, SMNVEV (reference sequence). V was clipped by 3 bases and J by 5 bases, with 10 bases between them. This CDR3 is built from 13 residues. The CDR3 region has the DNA TGTGCCAGCAGTTTGACTGGGGAGTATGGCTACACCTTC. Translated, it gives CASSLTGEYGYTF.

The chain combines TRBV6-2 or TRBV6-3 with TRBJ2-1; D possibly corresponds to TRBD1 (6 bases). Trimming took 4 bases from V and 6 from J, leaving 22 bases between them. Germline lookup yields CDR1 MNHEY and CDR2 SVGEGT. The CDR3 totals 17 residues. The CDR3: CASSSGDGTPFTNEQFF. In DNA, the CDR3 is TGTGCCAGCAGTTCTGGGGACGGGACACCTTTTACCAATGAGCAGTTCTTC.

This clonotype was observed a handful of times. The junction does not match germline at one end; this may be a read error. The CDR3 sequence is CASSWIAGDTGELFF. The CDR3 bases are TGTGCCAGCAGCTGGATAGCGGGGGACACCGGGGAGCTGTTCTTT. J is TRBJ2-2 and V is TRBV7-2; 9 positions agree with TRBD2. Germline V gives CDR1 SGHTA, CDR2 FQGNSA. The CDR3 covers 15 residues.

The CDR3 bases are TGCAGCGGGGGTAGCGGGGGGGCCCATGAGCAGTTCTTC. As protein: CSGGSGGAHEQFF. The rearrangement links TRBV29-1 to TRBJ2-5, with 11 bases matching TRBD2. The end of the DNA fits TRBJ2-1 better, so the J call may be wrong. The CDR3 length is 13 residues. The germline gives CDR1 SQVTM, CDR2 ANQGSEA.